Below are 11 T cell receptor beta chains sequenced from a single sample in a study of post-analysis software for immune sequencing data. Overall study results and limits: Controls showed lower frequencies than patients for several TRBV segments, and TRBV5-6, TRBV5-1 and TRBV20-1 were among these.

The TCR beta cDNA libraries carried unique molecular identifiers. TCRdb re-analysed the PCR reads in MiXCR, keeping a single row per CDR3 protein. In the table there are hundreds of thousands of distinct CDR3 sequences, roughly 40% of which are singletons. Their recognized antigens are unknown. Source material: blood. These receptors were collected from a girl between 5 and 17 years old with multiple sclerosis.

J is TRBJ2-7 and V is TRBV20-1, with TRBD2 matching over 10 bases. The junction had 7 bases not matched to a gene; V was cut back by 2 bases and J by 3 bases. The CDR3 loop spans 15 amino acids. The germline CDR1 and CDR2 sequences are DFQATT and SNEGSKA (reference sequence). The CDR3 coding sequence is TGCAGTGCTAGAAATGCGCGGACTAGCGGCTACGAGCAGTACTTC. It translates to CSARNARTSGYEQYF.

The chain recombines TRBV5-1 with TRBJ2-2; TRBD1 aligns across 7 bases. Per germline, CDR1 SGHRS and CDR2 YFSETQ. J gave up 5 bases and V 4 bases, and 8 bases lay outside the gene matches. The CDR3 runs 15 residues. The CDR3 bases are TGCGCCAGCAGCCTCGGACAGGTGTGGACCGGGGAGCTGTTTTTT. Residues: CASSLGQVWTGELFF.

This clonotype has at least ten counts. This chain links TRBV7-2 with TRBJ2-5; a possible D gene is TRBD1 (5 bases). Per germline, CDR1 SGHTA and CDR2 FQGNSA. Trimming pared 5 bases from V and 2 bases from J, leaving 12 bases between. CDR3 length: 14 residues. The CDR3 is CASSPTKGQETQYF. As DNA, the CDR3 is TGTGCCAGCAGCCCGACCAAGGGGCAAGAGACCCAGTACTTC.

The CDR3 sequence is CASSWGVVYEQYF. CDR3 bases: TGCGCCAGCAGCTGGGGGGTTGTATACGAGCAGTACTTC. V gene TRBV5-1 combines with J gene TRBJ2-7; a possible D gene is TRBD2 (6 bases). The CDR3 is 13 residues long. Germline lookup yields CDR1 SGHRS and CDR2 YFSETQ. V was pared by 3 bases and J by 4 bases, with 11 bases between.

CDR3 residues: CASSLPQGSNEQYF. Here the CDR3 DNA reads TGTGCCAGCAGCTTACCACAGGGGAGCAACGAGCAGTACTTC. J is TRBJ2-4 and V is TRBV7-6; 7 nucleotides align to TRBD1. Near its end, the DNA agrees better with TRBJ2-7, so the J call may be wrong. Per germline, CDR1 SGHVS and CDR2 FNYEAQ. This CDR3 spans 14 amino acids.

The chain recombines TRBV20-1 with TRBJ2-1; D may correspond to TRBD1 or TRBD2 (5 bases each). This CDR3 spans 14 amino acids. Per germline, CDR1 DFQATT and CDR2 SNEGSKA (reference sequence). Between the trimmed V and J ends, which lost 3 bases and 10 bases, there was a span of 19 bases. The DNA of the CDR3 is TGCAGTGCTAGTGCAGGCCGGGACCCTAGAGAGCAGTTCTTC. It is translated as CSASAGRDPREQFF.

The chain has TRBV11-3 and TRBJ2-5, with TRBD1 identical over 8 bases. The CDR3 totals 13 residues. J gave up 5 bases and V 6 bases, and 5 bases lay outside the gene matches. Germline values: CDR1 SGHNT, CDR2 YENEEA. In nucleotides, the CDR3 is TGTGCCAGCAGTCAACAGGGGGAGGAGACCCAGTACTTC. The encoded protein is CASSQQGEETQYF.

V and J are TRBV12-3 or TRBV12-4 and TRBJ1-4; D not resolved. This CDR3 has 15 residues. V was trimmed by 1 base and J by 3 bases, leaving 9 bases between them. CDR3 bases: TGTGCCAGCAGTTTAGAGTTGTCGGCTAATGAAAAACTGTTTTTT. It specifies CASSLELSANEKLFF.

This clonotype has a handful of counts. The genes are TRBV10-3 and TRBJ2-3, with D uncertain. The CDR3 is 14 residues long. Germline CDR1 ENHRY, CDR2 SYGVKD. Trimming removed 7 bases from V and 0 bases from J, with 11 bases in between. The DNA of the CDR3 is TGTGCCATCAATAAGGAGACTAGCACAGATACGCAGTATTTT. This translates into CAINKETSTDTQYF.

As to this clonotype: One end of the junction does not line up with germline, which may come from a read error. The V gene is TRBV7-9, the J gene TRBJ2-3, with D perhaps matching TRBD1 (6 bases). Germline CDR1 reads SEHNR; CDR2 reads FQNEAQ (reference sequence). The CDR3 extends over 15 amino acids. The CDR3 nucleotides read TGTGCCAGCAGAAGCACAGGGATTTCTGCAGATGCGCAGTATTTT. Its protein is CASRSTGISADAQYF.

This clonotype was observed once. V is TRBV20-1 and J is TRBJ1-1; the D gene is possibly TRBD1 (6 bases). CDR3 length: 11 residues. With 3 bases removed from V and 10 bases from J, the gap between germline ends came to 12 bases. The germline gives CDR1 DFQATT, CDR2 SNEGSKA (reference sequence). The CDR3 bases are TGCAGTGCTAGGTTACAGGGAGGAGCTTTCTTT. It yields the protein CSARLQGGAFF.